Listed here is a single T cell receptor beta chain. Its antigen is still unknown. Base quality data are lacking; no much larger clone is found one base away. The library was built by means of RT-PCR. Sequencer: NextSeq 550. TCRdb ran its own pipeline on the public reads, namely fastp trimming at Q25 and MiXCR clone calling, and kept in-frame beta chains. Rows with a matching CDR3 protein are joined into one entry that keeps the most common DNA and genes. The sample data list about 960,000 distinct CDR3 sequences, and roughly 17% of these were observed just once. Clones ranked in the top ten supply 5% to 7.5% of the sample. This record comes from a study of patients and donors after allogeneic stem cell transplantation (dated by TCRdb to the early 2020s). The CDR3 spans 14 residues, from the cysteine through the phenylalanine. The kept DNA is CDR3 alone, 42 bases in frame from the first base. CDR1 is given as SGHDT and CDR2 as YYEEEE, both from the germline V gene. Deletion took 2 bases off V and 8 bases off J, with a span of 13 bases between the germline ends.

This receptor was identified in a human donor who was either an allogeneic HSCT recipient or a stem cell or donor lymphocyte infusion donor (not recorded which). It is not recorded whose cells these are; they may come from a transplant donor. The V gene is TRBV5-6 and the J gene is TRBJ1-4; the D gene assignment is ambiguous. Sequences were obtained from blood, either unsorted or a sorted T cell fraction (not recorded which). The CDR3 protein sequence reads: CASSLGATGEKLFF. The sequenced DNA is TGTGCCAGCAGCTTAGGCGCTACTGGCGAAAAACTGTTTTTT.